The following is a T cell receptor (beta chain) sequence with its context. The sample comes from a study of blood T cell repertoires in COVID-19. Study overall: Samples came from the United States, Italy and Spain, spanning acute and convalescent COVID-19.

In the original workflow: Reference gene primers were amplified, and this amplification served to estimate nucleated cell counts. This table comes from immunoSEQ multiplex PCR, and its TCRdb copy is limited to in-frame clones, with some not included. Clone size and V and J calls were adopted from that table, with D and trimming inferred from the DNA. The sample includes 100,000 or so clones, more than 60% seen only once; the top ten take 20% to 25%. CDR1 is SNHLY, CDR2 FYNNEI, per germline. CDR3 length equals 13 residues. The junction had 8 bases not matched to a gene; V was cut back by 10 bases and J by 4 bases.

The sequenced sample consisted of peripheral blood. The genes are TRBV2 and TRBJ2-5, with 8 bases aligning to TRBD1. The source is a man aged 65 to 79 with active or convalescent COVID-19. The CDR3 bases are TGTGCCACACTATACAGGGGGTTAGAGACCCAGTACTTC. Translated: CATLYRGLETQYF.